This T cell receptor (beta chain) was profiled in a study of T-cell reconstitution after alpha-beta-depleted transplantation in children. Study results and limitations: It was reported that alpha-beta T cells came from several hundred expanded graft clones (about two months after transplant).

During its preparation, the TCRbeta library received unique molecular identifiers. TCRdb redid the calling of the PCR reads with MiXCR, one entry per CDR3 protein. In the table there are fewer than 700,000 distinct CDR3 sequences, about an eighth of which are singletons. This clonotype was counted a few times. Its target is unknown. Sample: PBMCs, mostly from graft donor cells, taken 360 days after TCRalphabeta/CD19-depleted stem cell transplant. The clonotype originates from a male patient between 5 and 17 years old who had a stem cell transplant for acute myeloid leukemia, so the T cells may come from the graft donor.

CDR3 sequence reads: CASSLVITGVLPNQPQHF. CDR3 DNA sequence: TGTGCCAGCAGTTTAGTCATCACAGGGGTTTTGCCAAATCAGCCCCAGCATTTT. The J gene is TRBJ1-5, the V gene TRBV28; 7 bases agree with TRBD1. The J segment lost 4 bases and the V segment lost 2 bases, leaving 14 bases of the junction unmatched. The CDR3 spans 18 residues. The germline V gene encodes CDR1 MDHEN and CDR2 SYDVKM.